This T cell receptor beta chain is from a study of graft-versus-host responses after intestinal transplantation. About the study: Recipients had multivisceral, liver-intestinal, or isolated intestinal transplants. Each patient got anti-thymocyte globulin induction, then tacrolimus and steroids for around 3 years. Whole-study results and caveats: Early after transplant, HvG declines were associated with peak levels of circulating GvH clones. The authors found GvH clones in recipient marrow, some appearing first in ileum or blood.

The CDR3 has 15 amino acids. V was pared by 0 bases and J by 3 bases, with 11 bases between. The germline V gene has CDR1 LNHNV and CDR2 YYDKDF (reference sequence). Assay used: immunoSEQ multiplex PCR; TCRdb lists only in-frame clones, some missing. The profile shows 7,000 to 8,500 clones, roughly 72% of them singletons. In this sample, this clone turned up once. Its antigen is still unknown. Tissue from the graft was processed to free its intraepithelial and lamina propria lymphocytes. The chain employs TRBV15 and TRBJ1-2, with D uncertain. The source is a human patient who received an intestinal transplant, so some T cells may come from the graft donor. The sample was ileum tissue, taken around 50 days after transplant. This chain's CDR3 is CATSRDRGFDYGYTF. The CDR3 bases are TGTGCCACCAGCAGAGATAGAGGGTTCGACTATGGCTACACCTTC.